The present T cell receptor (beta chain) was sequenced within a study of blood T cell repertoires in COVID-19. This clone was seen once. The data were produced by immunoSEQ multiplex PCR, yet TCRdb's version contains in-frame clones alone and is incomplete. The sample lists about 74,000 clones, approximately 84% seen once, with 36% in the top ten. From germline, CDR1 is MDHEN and CDR2 SYDVKM. The CDR3 runs to 19 residues. The trim removed 7 bases at V and 0 bases at J, leaving 16 bases unmatched. Sequenced material: peripheral blood. The rearrangement joins TRBV28 to TRBJ2-1, with 9 bases that match TRBD1. This receptor was obtained from a man between 70 and 80 years old with acute or convalescent COVID-19. This CDR3 reads CASMGAGQGRMSSYNEQFF. CDR3 DNA: TGTGCCAGCATGGGAGCGGGACAGGGAAGGATGAGCTCCTACAATGAGCAGTTCTTC.